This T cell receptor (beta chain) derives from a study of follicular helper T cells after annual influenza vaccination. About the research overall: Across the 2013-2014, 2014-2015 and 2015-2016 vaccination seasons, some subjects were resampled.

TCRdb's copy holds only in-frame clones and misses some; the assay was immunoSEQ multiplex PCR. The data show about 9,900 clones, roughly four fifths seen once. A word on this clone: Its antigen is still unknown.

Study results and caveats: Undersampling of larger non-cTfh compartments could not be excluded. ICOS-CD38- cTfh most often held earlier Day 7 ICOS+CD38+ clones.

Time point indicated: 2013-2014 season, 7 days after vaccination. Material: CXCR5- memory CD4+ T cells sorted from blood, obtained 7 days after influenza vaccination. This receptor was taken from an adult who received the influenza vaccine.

CDR3 region: CASSQAVDRGYGYTF. In DNA form, the CDR3 reads TGCGCCAGCAGCCAAGCGGTGGACAGGGGATACGGCTACACCTTC. The chain couples TRBV4-3 to TRBJ1-2; TRBD1 aligns across 9 bases. After removal of 1 base from V and 8 bases from J, the junction contained 8 bases not matched to a gene. The CDR3 sequence is 15 residues long. Germline V CDR1 and CDR2: LGHNA, YSLEER.